Here is one TCR beta chain with its context. V lost 6 bases to trimming and J lost 4 bases, with 19 bases between them. The CDR3 extends over 15 amino acids. Germline CDR1 MNHNS, CDR2 SASEGT. This entry comes from a study of graft-versus-host responses after intestinal transplantation. On the study more broadly: Multivisceral, liver-intestinal, or isolated intestinal grafts went to recipients. Anti-thymocyte globulin served as induction for all recipients, who then took tacrolimus and steroids for 3 to 4 years.

The method was immunoSEQ multiplex PCR; TCRdb's version includes in-frame clones alone and lacks a portion of them. The profile shows nearly 100,000 clones, over 75% of them singletons. V and J are TRBV6-1 and TRBJ2-7; D might be TRBD2 (6 bases). The material was PBMCs, obtained around 450 days after intestinal transplant. The receptor comes from a human patient who received an intestinal transplant, so some T cells may come from the graft donor. CDR3 nucleotides: TGTGCCAGCAGGGCTTACTCCGGAGGGACTTACGAGCAGTACTTC. Translated, it gives CASRAYSGGTYEQYF.